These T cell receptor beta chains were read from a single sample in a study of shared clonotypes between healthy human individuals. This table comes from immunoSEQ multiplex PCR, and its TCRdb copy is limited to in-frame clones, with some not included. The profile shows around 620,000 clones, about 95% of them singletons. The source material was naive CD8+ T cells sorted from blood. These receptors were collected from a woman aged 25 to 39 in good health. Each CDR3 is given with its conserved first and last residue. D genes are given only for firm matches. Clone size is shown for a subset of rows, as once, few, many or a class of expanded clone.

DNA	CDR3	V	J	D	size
TGTGCCAGCAGTCTGGCGGCACAAACCTACGAGCAGTACTTC	CASSLAAQTYEQYF	TRBV27	TRBJ2-7	-	-
TGTGCCAGCAGTTTAACGTACGGGACTAGCGGGAGCTGGAACACCGGGGAGCTGTTTTTT	CASSLTYGTSGSWNTGELFF	TRBV27	TRBJ2-2	TRBD2	-
TGTGCCAGCAGCTTGGCGGGGGGGACAGCTGACGAGCAGTACTTC	CASSLAGGTADEQYF	TRBV7-9	TRBJ2-7	TRBD2	-
TGTGCCAGCAGTTTACCTTTGGGGGAGGGCCTATACGAGCAGTACTTC	CASSLPLGEGLYEQYF	TRBV28	TRBJ2-7	TRBD2	-
TGTGCCAGTAGTATTCCTCCTAGCGGGACCTACACAGATACGCAGTATTTT	CASSIPPSGTYTDTQYF	TRBV19	TRBJ2-3	TRBD2	-
TGTGCCAGCAGCTTGGCCGGTCGGGACAGGAGAGTGGCCGAGCAGTACTTC	CASSLAGRDRRVAEQYF	TRBV5-6	TRBJ2-7	TRBD1	-
TGCAGCGTTGAGAAACGGGAGGGGCCCCTGGAGTATGGCTACACCTTC	CSVEKREGPLEYGYTF	TRBV29-1	TRBJ1-2	-	-
TGTGCCAGCAGCGGGGAGGGCCGATTCGGGGAGCTGTTTTTT	CASSGEGRFGELFF	TRBV13	TRBJ2-2	TRBD2	-
TGTGCCAGCAGTTTAGAAGCTTTCTTT	CASSLEAFF	TRBV27	TRBJ1-1	-	-
TGTGCCAGCAGCTTAGCACACTTCAACTACAATGAGCAGTTCTTC	CASSLAHFNYNEQFF	TRBV5-5	TRBJ2-1	-	-
TGTGCCAGCGCTCCTGAGACAGGGGGAAAAAATGAGCAGTTCTTC	CASAPETGGKNEQFF	TRBV28	TRBJ2-1	TRBD1	-
TGCGCCAGCAGCCAAGACCCCGGGGTGAACACTGAAGCTTTCTTT	CASSQDPGVNTEAFF	TRBV4-1	TRBJ1-1	-	once
TGTGCCAGCAGCCTTCTACCCGACGAGCAGTACTTC	CASSLLPDEQYF	TRBV5-4	TRBJ2-7	-	-
TGTGCCAGCAGTTGGGCTAGCGGGACCCACGAGCAGTACTTC	CASSWASGTHEQYF	TRBV27	TRBJ2-7	TRBD2	-
TGCGCCAGCAGCTTCCGGGCGGGACACTACGAGCAGTACTTC	CASSFRAGHYEQYF	TRBV4-1	TRBJ2-7	-	-
TGCGCCAGCAGCTTGGGGCAGGCTGGCTACGAGCAGTACTTC	CASSLGQAGYEQYF	TRBV5-1	TRBJ2-7	-	-
TGTGCCACCAGCCCGGGCAGGACCTACGAGCAGTACTTC	CATSPGRTYEQYF	TRBV15	TRBJ2-7	-	-
TGTGCCAGCAGTTTATGGACAGGGTTAGCAGATACGCAGTATTTT	CASSLWTGLADTQYF	TRBV27	TRBJ2-3	TRBD1	once
TGTGCCAGCAGCTATGAATCGAATGAAAAACTGTTTTTT	CASSYESNEKLFF	TRBV5-4	TRBJ1-4	-	-
TGCAGCGTGCCCGACAGGGGGCACACTGAAGCTTTCTTT	CSVPDRGHTEAFF	TRBV29-1	TRBJ1-1	TRBD1	-
TGCGCCAGCCGGCCTCTCGCTAGCGGGGGATACTACGAGCAGTACTTC	CASRPLASGGYYEQYF	TRBV5-1	TRBJ2-7	TRBD2	-
TGTGCCAGCAGTCACCACACCGGGGAGCTGTTTTTT	CASSHHTGELFF	TRBV13	TRBJ2-2	-	-
TGTGCCAGCAGTTACTCGACAGGGGTGAACACTGAAGCTTTCTTT	CASSYSTGVNTEAFF	TRBV6-5	TRBJ1-1	TRBD1	-
TGTGCCAGCAGCCCGGGACAGGGGGCTTATGGCTACACCTTC	CASSPGQGAYGYTF	TRBV5-4	TRBJ1-2	TRBD1	-
TGTGCCAGCAACCAAGGAGACAGGGGTCCGGGAGAGACCCAGTACTTC	CASNQGDRGPGETQYF	TRBV28	TRBJ2-5	TRBD1	once
TGTGCCAGCAGTTTATACGGGCAGCCCCAGCATTTT	CASSLYGQPQHF	TRBV27	TRBJ1-5	-	-
TGTGCCAGCAGCTTAGCCGGCAGGCCAACCTACGAGCAGTACTTC	CASSLAGRPTYEQYF	TRBV7-9	TRBJ2-7	-	-
TGTGCCAGTAGTATTCCTTTAGCGGCGAGCTCCTACAATGAGCAGTTCTTC	CASSIPLAASSYNEQFF	TRBV19	TRBJ2-1	-	-
TGTGCCAGCAGCCAAGATGGTGGGGGGCTGGGTAATGAAAAACTGTTTTTT	CASSQDGGGLGNEKLFF	TRBV14	TRBJ1-4	-	-
TGTGCCAGCAGTTTACCCACTGGTGCCCCGGACTACGAGCAGTACTTC	CASSLPTGAPDYEQYF	TRBV28	TRBJ2-7	-	-
TGTGCCAGCAGGGGCCAGCGGGAGTGGGGCTTAGAGACCCAGTACTTC	CASRGQREWGLETQYF	TRBV28	TRBJ2-5	TRBD2	-
TGTGCCAGCAGTTTTAGCCAGGGTAGGGTTAGTTACGAGCAGTACTTC	CASSFSQGRVSYEQYF	TRBV27	TRBJ2-7	-	once
TGTGCCAGCAGCTTGGAAGAGTTTCCGACCTACGAGCAGTACTTC	CASSLEEFPTYEQYF	TRBV5-4	TRBJ2-7	-	once
TGTGCCAGCAGCTTTCAGGGGGAGTGGGTCACTGAAGCTTTCTTT	CASSFQGEWVTEAFF	TRBV5-6	TRBJ1-1	TRBD1	-
TGTGCCAGCAGCCGGGACAGGGCTTACGAGCAGTACTTC	CASSRDRAYEQYF	TRBV7-7	TRBJ2-7	TRBD1	-
TGTGCCAGCAGCTTGGAGACTGGGCCCGGGGATGAGCAGTTCTTC	CASSLETGPGDEQFF	TRBV11-1	TRBJ2-1	-	-
TGCAGCGTTGAAGATCTCAACAGGGGGATGTTCACTGAAGCTTTCTTT	CSVEDLNRGMFTEAFF	TRBV29-1	TRBJ1-1	TRBD1	-
TGCGCCAGCAGTGGTACATCGGGAGGCCCGAGTGAGCAGTTCTTC	CASSGTSGGPSEQFF	TRBV10-1	TRBJ2-1	TRBD2	-
TGTGCCAGCAGCAAATTACTAGCGGGAGGGTTGTACTTC	CASSKLLAGGLYF	TRBV21-1	TRBJ2-7	-	-
TGTGCCAGCAGTGAAGTCCCCGGGACACTGAACACTGAAGCTTTCTTT	CASSEVPGTLNTEAFF	TRBV6-1	TRBJ1-1	-	-
TGCAGTGCTACCGAAAGGCAACCCCAGTACTTC	CSATERQPQYF	TRBV20-1	TRBJ2-5	-	once
TGTGCCAGCAGCTTAGGACGGGGGGAATGGTTCTCCGAGCAGTACTTC	CASSLGRGEWFSEQYF	TRBV11-3	TRBJ2-7	TRBD2	-
TGTGCCAGCAGCTTGAGAGGTGTTGAAGCTTTCTTT	CASSLRGVEAFF	TRBV5-6	TRBJ1-1	-	-
TGTGCCAGCAGCCAAGGACAGGCTAGCAATCAGCCCCAGCATTTT	CASSQGQASNQPQHF	TRBV16	TRBJ1-5	TRBD1	few
TGTGCCAGCAGTTTACTAGGGCTAGCGGATCTCAGCTCCTACAATGAGCAGTTCTTC	CASSLLGLADLSSYNEQFF	TRBV27	TRBJ2-1	TRBD2	-
TGCGCCAGCTCTCGGACGGGAAGCTCCTACGAGCAGTACTTC	CASSRTGSSYEQYF	TRBV10-1	TRBJ2-7	-	-